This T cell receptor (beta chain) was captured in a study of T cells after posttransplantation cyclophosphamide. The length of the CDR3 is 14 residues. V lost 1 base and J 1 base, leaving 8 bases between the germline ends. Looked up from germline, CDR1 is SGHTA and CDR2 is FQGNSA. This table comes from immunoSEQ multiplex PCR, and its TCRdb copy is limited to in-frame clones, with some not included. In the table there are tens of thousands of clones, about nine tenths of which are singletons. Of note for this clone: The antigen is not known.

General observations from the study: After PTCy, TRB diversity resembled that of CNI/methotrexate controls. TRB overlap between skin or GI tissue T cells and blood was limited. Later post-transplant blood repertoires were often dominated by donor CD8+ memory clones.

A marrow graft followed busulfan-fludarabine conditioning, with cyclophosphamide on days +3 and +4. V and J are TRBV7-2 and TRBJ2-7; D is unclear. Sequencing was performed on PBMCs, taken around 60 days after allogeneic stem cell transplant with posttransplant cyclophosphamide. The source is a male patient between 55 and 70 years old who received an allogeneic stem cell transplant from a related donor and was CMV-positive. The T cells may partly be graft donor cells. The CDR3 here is CASSLVYPSYEQYF. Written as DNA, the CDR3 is TGTGCCAGCAGCTTAGTCTACCCATCCTACGAGCAGTACTTC.